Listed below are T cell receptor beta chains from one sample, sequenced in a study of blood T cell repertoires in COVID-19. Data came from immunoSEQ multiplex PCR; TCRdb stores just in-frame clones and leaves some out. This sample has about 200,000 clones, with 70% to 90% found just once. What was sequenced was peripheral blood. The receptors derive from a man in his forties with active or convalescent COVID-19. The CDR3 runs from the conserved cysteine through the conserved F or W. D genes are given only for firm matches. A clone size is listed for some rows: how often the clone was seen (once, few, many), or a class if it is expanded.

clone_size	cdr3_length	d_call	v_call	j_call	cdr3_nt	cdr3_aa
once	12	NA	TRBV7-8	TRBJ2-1	TGTGCCAGCAGCTTAGATATGCGCCCCAAGTTCTTC	CASSLDMRPKFF
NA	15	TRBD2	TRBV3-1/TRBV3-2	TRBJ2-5	TGTGCCAGCAGCCCCGGGGGGGGGCTGGGGGAGACCCAGTACTTC	CASSPGGGLGETQYF
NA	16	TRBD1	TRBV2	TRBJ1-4	TGTGCCAGCAGCGACAATCCGGGACAGGGCTATGAAAAACTGTTTTTT	CASSDNPGQGYEKLFF
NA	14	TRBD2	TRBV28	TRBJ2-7	TGTGCCAGCAGTCCGACTAGCGGACGCTACGAGCAGTACTTC	CASSPTSGRYEQYF
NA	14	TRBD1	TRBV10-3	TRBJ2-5	TGTGCCATCAGTGAAGACAGGGGGATAGAGACCCAGTACTTC	CAISEDRGIETQYF
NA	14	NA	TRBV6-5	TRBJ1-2	TGTGCCAGCCTCCGTAGCGGCGGTGACTATGGCTACACCTTC	CASLRSGGDYGYTF
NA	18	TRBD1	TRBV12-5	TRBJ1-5	TGTGCTAGTGGTTTGTTGTCAGGGGGCGTGGGTGGCAATCAGCCCCAGCATTTT	CASGLLSGGVGGNQPQHF
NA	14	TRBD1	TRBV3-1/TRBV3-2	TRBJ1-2	TGTGCCAGCAGCCCCCGGGACAGGGTCTATGGCTACACCTTC	CASSPRDRVYGYTF
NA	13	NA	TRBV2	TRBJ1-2	TGTGCCAGCAGGGAAACAGGGACGGGGGGCTACACCTTC	CASRETGTGGYTF
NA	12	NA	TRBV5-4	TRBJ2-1	TGTGCCAGCAGCTGGGCGGGTAGCGAGCAGTTCTTC	CASSWAGSEQFF
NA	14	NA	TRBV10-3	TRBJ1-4	TGTGCCATCAGTTCAGGGGTCACTAATGAAAAACTGTTTTTT	CAISSGVTNEKLFF
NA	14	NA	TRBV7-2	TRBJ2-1	TGTGCCAGCAGCCCCTCAAGGGGGAACAATGAGCAGTTCTTC	CASSPSRGNNEQFF
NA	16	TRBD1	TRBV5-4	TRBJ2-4	TGTGCCAGCAGCTTGACAGGGGAAGGGGCCAAAAACATTCAGTACTTC	CASSLTGEGAKNIQYF
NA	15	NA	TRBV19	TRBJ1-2	TGTGCCAGTAGTGCACCCGGTGATGCATTACTTGGCTACACCTTC	CASSAPGDALLGYTF
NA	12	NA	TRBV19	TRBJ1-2	TGTGCCAGTAGTGAGACTAGGGGTGGCTACACCTTC	CASSETRGGYTF
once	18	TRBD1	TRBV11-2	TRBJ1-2	TGTGCCAGCAGCTTAGAAGTGACAGGGGGCCGAGTAGCTGATGGCTACACCTTC	CASSLEVTGGRVADGYTF
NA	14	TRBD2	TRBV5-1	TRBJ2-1	TGCGCCAGCAGCTTGGTTCAGCGGGGCAATGAGCAGTTCTTC	CASSLVQRGNEQFF
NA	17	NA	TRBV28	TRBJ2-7	TGTGCCAGCAGTTCACCCTTCACGGACTCACACTCCTACGAGCAGTACTTC	CASSSPFTDSHSYEQYF
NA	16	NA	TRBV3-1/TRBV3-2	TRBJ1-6	TGTGCCAGCAGCCAAGAGGCAGGGAGGGATAATTCACCCCTCCACTTT	CASSQEAGRDNSPLHF
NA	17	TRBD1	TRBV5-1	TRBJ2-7	TGCGCCAGCAGCAGAACCGGGACAGGGGCCGGGAGTTACGAGCAGTACTTC	CASSRTGTGAGSYEQYF
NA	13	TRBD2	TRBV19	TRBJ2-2	TGTGCCAGTAGTCGCGGGGGACCCGGGGAGCTGTTTTTT	CASSRGGPGELFF
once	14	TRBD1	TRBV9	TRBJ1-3	TGTGCCAGCAGCGGGGACAGCTCTGGAAACACCATATATTTT	CASSGDSSGNTIYF
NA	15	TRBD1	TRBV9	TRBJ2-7	TGTGCCAGCAGCGCCGGGACAGGGAGGTCCTACGAGCAGTACTTC	CASSAGTGRSYEQYF
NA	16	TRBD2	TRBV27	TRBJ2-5	TGTGCCAGCAGTCGAGAAGCGGGGAACTTAGAGGAGACCCAGTACTTC	CASSREAGNLEETQYF
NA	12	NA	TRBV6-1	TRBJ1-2	TGTGCCAGCAGTGAGCAGGGGACTGGCTACACCTTC	CASSEQGTGYTF
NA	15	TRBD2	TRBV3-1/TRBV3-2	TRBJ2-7	TGTGCCAGCAGCCACCTGACTAGCGGGAACTACGAGCAGTACTTC	CASSHLTSGNYEQYF
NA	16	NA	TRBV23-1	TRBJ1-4	TGCGCCAGCAGCCCAGGGTTAGAAGCAACTAATGAAAAACTGTTTTTT	CASSPGLEATNEKLFF
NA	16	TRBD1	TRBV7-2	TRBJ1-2	TGTGCCAGCAGCTATTCGGGACAGGGCATTTTCTATGGCTACACCTTC	CASSYSGQGIFYGYTF
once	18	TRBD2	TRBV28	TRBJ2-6	TGTGCCAGCAGCCCACCCCTAGCGGGGATCTCTGGGGCCAACGTCCTGACTTTC	CASSPPLAGISGANVLTF
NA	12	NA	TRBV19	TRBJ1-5	TGTGCCTCAGGGTATAGCAATCAGCCCCAGCATTTT	CASGYSNQPQHF
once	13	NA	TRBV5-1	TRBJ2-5	TGCGCCAGCAGCTCCACAGGGTCTGAGACCCAGTACTTC	CASSSTGSETQYF
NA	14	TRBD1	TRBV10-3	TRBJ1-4	TGTGCCATCAGTCCCGGGACAGGGAGGGAAAAACTGTTTTTT	CAISPGTGREKLFF
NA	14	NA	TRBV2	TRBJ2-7	TGTGCCAGCACCCAACGCCCCCTCGGGAACGAGCAGTACTTC	CASTQRPLGNEQYF
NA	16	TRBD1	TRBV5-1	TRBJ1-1	TGCGCCAGCAGCTCCCTAATGGGACAGGGGGCATCTGAAGCTTTCTTT	CASSSLMGQGASEAFF
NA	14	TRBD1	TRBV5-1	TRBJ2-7	TGCGCCAGCAGCTACACAGGGGCAGCCTACGAGCAGTACTTC	CASSYTGAAYEQYF
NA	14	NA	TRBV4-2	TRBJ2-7	TGTGCCAGCAGCTGGGCCTTAACCAGCTACGAGCAGTACTTC	CASSWALTSYEQYF
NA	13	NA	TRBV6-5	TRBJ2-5	TGTGCCAGCAGAACCGGGGACTCAGAGACCCAGTACTTC	CASRTGDSETQYF
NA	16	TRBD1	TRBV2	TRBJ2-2	TGTGCCAGCACCTATAGGGGACAGTTGAACACCGGGGAGCTGTTTTTT	CASTYRGQLNTGELFF
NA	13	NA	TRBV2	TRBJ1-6	TGTGCCAGCAGCGGCGGTCCTAATTCACCCCTCCACTTT	CASSGGPNSPLHF
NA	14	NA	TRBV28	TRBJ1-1	TGTGCCAGCAGTTTGGGACGGTCGGGGGCTGAAGCTTTCTTT	CASSLGRSGAEAFF
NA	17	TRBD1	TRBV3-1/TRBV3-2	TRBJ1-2	TGTGCCAGCAGCCAAGGACGGACAGGCCAGTTTAACTATGGCTACACCTTC	CASSQGRTGQFNYGYTF
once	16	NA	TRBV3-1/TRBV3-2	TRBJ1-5	TGTGCCAGCAGCCAAGGAGTGGGGGGGGGCAATCAGCCCCAGCATTTT	CASSQGVGGGNQPQHF
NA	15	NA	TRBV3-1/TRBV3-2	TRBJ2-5	TGTGCCAGCAGCCAAGATTTCTACGGGATAGAGACCCAGTACTTC	CASSQDFYGIETQYF
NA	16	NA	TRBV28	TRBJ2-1	TGTGCCAGCAGTTTATATAGCGCCCAAACATACAATGAGCAGTTCTTC	CASSLYSAQTYNEQFF
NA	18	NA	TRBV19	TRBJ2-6	TGTGCCAGTAGACCCGACGTCAGGGGGGCGTCTGGGGCCAACGTCCTGACTTTC	CASRPDVRGASGANVLTF
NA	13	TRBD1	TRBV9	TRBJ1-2	TGTGCCAGCAGTGGAGGACAGGGATACGGCTACACCTTC	CASSGGQGYGYTF
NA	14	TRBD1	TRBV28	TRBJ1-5	TGTGCCACCGCAGGGGGTTACATCCATCAGCCCCAGCATTTT	CATAGGYIHQPQHF
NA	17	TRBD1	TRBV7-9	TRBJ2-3	TGTGCCAGCAGCTTACGACAGGGGGCGTCCCCCCCAGATACGCAGTATTTT	CASSLRQGASPPDTQYF
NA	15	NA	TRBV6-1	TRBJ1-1	TGTGCCAGCAGTGAAGAATTCGGGGGTAGAACTGAAGCTTTCTTT	CASSEEFGGRTEAFF
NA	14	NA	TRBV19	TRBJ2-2	TGTGCCAGTAGTATAGTCGGGGGGCCCGGGGAGCTGTTTTTT	CASSIVGGPGELFF
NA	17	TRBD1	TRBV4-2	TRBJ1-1	TGTGCCAGCAGCCAAGAATCCCGGGACAGGGGAAACACTGAAGCTTTCTTT	CASSQESRDRGNTEAFF
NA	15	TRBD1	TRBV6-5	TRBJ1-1	TGTGCCAGCAGTCCCCTCCGGACAGGGACGGGTGAAGCTTTCTTT	CASSPLRTGTGEAFF
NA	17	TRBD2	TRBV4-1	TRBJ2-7	TGCGCCAGCAGCCAAGTCTCCCGACTAGCGGGGGCCTACGAGCAGTACTTC	CASSQVSRLAGAYEQYF
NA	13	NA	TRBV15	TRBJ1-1	TGTGCCACCAGCATGTCAGCGTACACTGAAGCTTTCTTT	CATSMSAYTEAFF
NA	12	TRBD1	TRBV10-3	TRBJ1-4	TGTGCCATCAATGGTGGGACAGGGGAATATATTTTT	CAINGGTGEYIF
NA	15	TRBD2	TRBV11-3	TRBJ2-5	TGTGCCAGCAGCAGCGGGGCGCCCCCCCAAGAGACCCAGTACTTC	CASSSGAPPQETQYF
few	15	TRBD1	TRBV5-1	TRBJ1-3	TGCGCCAGCAGCTCAGGGACAGCTCCTGGAAACACCATATATTTT	CASSSGTAPGNTIYF
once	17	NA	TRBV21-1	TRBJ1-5	TGTGCCAGAGGAATTCGGGACACCCGGTCGCGAAATCAGCCCCAGCATTTT	CARGIRDTRSRNQPQHF